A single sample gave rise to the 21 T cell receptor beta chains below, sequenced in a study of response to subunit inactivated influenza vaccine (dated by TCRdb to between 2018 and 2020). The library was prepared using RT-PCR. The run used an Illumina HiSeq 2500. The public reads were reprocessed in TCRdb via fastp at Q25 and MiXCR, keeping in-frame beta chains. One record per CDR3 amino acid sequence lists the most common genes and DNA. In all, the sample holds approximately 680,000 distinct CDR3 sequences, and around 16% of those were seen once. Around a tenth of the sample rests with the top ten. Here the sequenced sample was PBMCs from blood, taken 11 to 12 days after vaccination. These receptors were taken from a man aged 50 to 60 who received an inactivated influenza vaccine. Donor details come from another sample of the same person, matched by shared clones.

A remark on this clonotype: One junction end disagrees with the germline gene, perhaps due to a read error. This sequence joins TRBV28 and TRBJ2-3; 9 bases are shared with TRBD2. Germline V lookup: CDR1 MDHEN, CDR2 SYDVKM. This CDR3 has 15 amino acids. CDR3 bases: TGTGCCAGCAGTTTAATAGGGACTAGCACAGATACGCAGTTTTTT. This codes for CASSLIGTSTDTQFF.

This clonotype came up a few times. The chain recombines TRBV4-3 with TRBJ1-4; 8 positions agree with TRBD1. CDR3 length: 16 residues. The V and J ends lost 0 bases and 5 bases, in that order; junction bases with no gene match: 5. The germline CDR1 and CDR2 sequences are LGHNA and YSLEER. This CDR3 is CASSQDFGQGNEKLFF. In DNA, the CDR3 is TGCGCCAGCAGCCAAGATTTTGGACAGGGAAATGAAAAACTGTTTTTT.

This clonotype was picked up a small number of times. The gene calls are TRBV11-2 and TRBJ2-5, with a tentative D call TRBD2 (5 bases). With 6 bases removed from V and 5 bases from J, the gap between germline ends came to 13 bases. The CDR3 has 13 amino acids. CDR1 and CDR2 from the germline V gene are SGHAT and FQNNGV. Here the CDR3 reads CASRSDWQETQYF. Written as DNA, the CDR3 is TGTGCCAGCAGGTCGGACTGGCAGGAGACCCAGTACTTC.

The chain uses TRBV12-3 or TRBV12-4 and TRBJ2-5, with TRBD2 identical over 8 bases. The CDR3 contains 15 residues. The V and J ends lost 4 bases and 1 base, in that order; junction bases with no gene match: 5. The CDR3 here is CASSYGTSGQETQYF. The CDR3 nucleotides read TGTGCCAGCAGTTACGGTACTAGCGGCCAAGAGACCCAGTACTTC.

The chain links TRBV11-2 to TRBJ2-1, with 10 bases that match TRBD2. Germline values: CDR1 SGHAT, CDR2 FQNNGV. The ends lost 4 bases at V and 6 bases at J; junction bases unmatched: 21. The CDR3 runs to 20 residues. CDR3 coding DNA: TGTGCCAGCAGCTCATACCGTAGATCTGGGTCAGCGGGGGGGCTCAATGAGCAGTTCTTC. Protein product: CASSSYRRSGSAGGLNEQFF.

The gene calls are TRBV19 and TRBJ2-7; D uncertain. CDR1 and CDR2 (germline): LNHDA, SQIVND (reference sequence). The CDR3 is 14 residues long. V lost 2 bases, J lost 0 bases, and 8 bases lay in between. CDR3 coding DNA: TGTGCCAGTAGTATAATGGGGTCCTCCTACGAGCAGTACTTC. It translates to CASSIMGSSYEQYF. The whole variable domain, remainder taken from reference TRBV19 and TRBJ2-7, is DGGITQSPKYLFRKEGQNVTLSCEQNLNHDAMYWYRQDPGQGLRLIYYSQIVNDFQKGDIAEGYSVSREKKESFPLTVTSAQKNPTAFYLCASSIMGSSYEQYFGPGTRLTVT.

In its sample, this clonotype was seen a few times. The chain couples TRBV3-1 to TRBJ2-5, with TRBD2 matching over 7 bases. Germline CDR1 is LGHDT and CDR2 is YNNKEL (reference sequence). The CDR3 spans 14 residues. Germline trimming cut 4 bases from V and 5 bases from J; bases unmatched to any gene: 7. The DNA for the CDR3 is TGTGCCAGCAGCCTGGGACTACTTGGGGAGACCCAGTACTTC. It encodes CASSLGLLGETQYF.

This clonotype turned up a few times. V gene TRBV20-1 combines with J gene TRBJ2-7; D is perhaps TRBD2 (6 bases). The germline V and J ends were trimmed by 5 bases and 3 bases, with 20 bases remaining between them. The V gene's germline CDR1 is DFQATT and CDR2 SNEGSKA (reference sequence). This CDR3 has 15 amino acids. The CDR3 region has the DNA TGCAGTGCTGGACCGGTAGCGGAGGGTCGCTACGAGCAGTACTTC. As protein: CSAGPVAEGRYEQYF.

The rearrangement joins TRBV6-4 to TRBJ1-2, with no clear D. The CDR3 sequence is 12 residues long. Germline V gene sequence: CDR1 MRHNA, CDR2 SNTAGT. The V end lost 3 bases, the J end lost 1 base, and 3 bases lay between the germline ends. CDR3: CASSDNNYGYTF. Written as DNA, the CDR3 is TGTGCCAGCAGTGATAATAACTATGGCTACACCTTC.

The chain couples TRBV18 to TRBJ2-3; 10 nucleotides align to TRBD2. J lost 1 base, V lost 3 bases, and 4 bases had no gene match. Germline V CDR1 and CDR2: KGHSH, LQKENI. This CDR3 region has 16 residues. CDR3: CASSPSLAGGTDTQYF. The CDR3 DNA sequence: TGTGCCAGCTCACCCAGTCTAGCGGGGGGCACAGATACGCAGTATTTT.

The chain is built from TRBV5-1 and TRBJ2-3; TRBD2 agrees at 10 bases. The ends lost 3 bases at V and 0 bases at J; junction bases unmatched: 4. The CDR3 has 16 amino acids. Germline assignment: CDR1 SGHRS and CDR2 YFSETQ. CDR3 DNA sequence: TGCGCCAGCAGCTCAAGGACTAGCGGAAGCACAGATACGCAGTATTTT. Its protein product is CASSSRTSGSTDTQYF.

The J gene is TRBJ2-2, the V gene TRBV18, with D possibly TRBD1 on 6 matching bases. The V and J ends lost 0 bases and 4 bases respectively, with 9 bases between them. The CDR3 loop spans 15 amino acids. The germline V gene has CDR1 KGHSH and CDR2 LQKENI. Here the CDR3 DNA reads TGTGCCAGCTCACCACCCAGAGGGGGCACCGGGGAGCTGTTTTTT. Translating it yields CASSPPRGGTGELFF.

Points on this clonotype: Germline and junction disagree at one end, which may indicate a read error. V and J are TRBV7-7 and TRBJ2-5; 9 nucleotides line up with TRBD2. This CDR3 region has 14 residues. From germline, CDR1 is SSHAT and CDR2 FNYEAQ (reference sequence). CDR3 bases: TGTGCTAGCAGCTTAGCTAGCGGGGCAGAGACCCAGTACTTC. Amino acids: CASSLASGAETQYF.

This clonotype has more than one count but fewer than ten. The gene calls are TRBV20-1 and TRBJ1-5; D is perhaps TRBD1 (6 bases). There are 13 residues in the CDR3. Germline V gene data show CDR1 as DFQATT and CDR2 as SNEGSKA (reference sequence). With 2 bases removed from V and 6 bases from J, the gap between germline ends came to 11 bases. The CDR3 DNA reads TGCAGTGCTAGACGGGGGGCAAGTCAGCCCCAGCATTTT. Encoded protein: CSARRGASQPQHF.

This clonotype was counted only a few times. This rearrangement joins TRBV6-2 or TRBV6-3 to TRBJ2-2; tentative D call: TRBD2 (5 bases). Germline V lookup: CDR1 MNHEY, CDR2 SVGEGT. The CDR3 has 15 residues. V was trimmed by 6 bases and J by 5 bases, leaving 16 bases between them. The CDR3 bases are TGTGCCAGCAGAAATCGGACTGGAAAGACCGGGGAGCTGTTTTTT. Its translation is CASRNRTGKTGELFF.

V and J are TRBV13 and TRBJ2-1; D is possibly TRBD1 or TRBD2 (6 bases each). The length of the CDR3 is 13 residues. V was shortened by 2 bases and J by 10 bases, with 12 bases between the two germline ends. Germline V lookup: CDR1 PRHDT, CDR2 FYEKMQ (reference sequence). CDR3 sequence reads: CASSLLGGREQFF. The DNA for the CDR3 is TGTGCCAGCAGCTTATTGGGGGGCCGCGAGCAGTTCTTC. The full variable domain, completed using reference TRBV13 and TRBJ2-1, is AAGVIQSPRHLIKEKRETATLKCYPIPRHDTVYWYQQGPGQDPQFLISFYEKMQSDKGSIPDRFSAQQFSDYHSELNMSSLELGDSALYFCASSLLGGREQFFGPGTRLTVL.

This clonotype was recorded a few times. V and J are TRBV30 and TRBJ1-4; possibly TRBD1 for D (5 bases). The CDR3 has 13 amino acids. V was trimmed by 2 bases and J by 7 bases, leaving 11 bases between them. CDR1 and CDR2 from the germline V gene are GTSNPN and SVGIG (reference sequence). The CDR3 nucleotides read TGTGCCTGGAGTAGGGGCAATGGTGAAAAACTGTTTTTT. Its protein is CAWSRGNGEKLFF.

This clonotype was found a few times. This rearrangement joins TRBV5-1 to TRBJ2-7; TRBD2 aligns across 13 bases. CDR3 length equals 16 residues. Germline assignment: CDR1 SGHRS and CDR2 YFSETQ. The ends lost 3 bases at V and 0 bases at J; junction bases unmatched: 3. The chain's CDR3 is CASSWTSGSYSYEQYF. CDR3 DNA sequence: TGCGCCAGCAGCTGGACTAGCGGGAGCTACTCCTACGAGCAGTACTTC.

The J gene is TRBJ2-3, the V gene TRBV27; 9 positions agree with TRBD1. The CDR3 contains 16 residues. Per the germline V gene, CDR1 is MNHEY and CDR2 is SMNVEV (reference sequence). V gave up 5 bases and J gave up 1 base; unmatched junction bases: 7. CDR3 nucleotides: TGTGCCAGCAGTAGGACAGGGGAAGGGCGCACAGATACGCAGTATTTT. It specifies CASSRTGEGRTDTQYF.

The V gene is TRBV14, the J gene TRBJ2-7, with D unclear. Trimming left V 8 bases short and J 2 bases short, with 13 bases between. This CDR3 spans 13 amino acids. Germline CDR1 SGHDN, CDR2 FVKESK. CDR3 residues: CASPQPFTYEQYF. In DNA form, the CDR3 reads TGTGCCAGCCCCCAACCATTTACCTACGAGCAGTACTTC.

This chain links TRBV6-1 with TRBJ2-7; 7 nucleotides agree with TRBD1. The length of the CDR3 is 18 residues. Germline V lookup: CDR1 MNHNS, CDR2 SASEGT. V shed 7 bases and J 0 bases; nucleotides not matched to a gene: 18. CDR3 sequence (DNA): TGTGCCAGCAACAACAGGGGAGTTAGCTGGGGGAGCTCCTACGAGCAGTACTTC. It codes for CASNNRGVSWGSSYEQYF.